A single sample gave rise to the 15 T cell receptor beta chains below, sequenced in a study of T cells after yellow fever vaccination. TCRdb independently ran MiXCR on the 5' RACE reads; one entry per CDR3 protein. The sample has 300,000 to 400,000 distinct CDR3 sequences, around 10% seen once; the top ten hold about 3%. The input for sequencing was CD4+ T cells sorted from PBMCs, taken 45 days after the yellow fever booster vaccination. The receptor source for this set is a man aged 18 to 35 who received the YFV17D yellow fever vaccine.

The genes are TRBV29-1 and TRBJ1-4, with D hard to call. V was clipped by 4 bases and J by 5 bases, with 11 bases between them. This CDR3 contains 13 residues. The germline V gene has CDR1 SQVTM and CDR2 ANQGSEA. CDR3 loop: CSVGALRNEKLFF. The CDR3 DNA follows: TGCAGCGTTGGAGCACTACGGAATGAAAAACTGTTTTTT.

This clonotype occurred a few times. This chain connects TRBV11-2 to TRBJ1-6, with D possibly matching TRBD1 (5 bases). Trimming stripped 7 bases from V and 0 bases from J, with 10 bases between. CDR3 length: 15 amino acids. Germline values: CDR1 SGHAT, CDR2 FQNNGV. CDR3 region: CASTWGGSYNSPLHF. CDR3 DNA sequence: TGTGCCAGCACCTGGGGGGGCTCCTATAATTCACCCCTCCACTTT.

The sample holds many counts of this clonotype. CDR3 DNA: TGTGCCAGCCGCTCCCGGGGGAACACTGAAGCTTTCTTT. Its translation: CASRSRGNTEAFF. The V gene is TRBV6-5, the J gene TRBJ1-1; no clear D gene. With 8 bases removed from V and 1 base from J, the gap between germline ends came to 11 bases. The CDR3 has 13 residues. The germline V gene has CDR1 MNHEY and CDR2 SVGAGI.

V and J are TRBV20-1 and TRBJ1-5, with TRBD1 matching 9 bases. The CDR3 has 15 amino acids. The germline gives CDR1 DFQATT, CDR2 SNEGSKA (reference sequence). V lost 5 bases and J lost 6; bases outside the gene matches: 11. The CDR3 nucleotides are TGCAGTGCTTGGGCCCCGACAGGGGGTTTTCAGCCCCAGCATTTT. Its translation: CSAWAPTGGFQPQHF.

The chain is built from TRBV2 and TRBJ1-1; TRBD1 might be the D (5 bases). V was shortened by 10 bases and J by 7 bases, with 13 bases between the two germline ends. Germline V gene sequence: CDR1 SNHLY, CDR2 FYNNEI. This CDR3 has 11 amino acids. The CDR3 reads CATLPGREAFF. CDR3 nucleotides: TGTGCCACCCTGCCGGGGCGTGAAGCTTTCTTT.

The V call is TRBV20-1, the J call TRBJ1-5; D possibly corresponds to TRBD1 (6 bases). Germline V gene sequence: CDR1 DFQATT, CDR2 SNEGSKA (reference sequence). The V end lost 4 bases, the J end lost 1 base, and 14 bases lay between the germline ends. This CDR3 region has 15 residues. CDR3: CSATLGGRSNQPQHF. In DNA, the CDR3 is TGCAGTGCTACCCTAGGGGGAAGAAGCAATCAGCCCCAGCATTTT.

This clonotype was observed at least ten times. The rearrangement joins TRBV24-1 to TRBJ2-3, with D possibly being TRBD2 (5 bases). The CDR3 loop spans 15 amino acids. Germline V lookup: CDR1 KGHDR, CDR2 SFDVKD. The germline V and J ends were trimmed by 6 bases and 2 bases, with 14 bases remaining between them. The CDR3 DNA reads TGTGCCACCAGTCGAGGAGGCGGACCCACAGATACGCAGTATTTT. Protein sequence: CATSRGGGPTDTQYF.

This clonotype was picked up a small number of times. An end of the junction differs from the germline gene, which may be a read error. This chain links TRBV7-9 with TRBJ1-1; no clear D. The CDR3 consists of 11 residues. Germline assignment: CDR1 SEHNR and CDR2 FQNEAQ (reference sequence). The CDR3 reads CASSLVIYGDF. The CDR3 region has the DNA TGTGCCAGCAGCTTAGTTATTTATGGGGACTTT.

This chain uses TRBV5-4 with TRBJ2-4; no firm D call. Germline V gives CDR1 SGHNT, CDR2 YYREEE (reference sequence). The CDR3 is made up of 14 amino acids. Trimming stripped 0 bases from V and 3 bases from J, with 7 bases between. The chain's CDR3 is CASSLDGNKNIQYF. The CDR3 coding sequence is TGTGCCAGCAGCTTGGATGGGAACAAAAACATTCAGTACTTC.

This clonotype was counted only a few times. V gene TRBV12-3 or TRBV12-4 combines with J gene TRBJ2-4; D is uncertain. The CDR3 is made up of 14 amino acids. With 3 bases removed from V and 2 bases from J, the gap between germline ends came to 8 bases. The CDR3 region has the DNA TGTGCCAGCAGTTTTGGCAGGACCAAAAACATTCAGTACTTC. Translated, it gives CASSFGRTKNIQYF.

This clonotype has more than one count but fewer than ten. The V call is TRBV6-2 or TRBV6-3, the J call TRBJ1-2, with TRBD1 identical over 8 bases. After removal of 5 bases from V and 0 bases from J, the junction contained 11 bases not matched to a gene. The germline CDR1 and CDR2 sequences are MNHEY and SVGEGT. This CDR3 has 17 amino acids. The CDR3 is CASSTRGTGKANYGYTF. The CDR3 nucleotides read TGTGCCAGCAGTACCCGTGGGACAGGCAAAGCTAACTATGGCTACACCTTC.

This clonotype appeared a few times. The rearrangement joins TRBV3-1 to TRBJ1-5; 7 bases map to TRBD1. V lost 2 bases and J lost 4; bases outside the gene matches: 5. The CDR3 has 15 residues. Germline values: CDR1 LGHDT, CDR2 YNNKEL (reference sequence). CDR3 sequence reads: CASSQRTGQNQPQHF. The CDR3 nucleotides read TGTGCCAGCAGCCAAAGGACAGGCCAGAATCAGCCCCAGCATTTT.

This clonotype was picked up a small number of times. The CDR3: CASSPGGGIYEQYF. CDR3 sequence (DNA): TGTGCCAGCTCACCGGGGGGGGGAATCTACGAGCAGTACTTC. The chain couples TRBV18 to TRBJ2-7; 7 bases map to TRBD2. Trimming took 3 bases from V and 3 from J; bases not matched to a gene: 5. Germline CDR1 and CDR2: KGHSH and LQKENI. The CDR3 consists of 14 residues.

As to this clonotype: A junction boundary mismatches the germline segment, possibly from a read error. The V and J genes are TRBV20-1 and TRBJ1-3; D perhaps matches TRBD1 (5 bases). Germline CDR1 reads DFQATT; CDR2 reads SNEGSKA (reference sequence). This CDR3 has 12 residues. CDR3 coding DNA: TGCAGTGCTAGAGCCGGACCGGGGGGAGTAAATTTT. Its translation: CSARAGPGGVNF.

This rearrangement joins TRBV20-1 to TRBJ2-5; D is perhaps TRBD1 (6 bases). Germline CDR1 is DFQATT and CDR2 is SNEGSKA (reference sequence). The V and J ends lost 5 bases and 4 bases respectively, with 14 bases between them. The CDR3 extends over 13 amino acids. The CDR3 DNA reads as TGCAGTGCTTTAACACCACAGGGAGAGACCCAGTACTTC. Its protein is CSALTPQGETQYF.